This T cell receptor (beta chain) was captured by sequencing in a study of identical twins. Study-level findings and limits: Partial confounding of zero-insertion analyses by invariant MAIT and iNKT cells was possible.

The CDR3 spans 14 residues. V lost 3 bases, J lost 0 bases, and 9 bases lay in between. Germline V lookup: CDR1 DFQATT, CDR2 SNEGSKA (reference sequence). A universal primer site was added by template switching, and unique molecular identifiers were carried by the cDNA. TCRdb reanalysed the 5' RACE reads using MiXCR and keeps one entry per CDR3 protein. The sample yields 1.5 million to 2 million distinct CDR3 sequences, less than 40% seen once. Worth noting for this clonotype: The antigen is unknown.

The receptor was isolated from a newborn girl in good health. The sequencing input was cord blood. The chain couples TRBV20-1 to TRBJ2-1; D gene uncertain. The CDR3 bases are TGCAGTGCTAGGTACCCGAGCTCCTACAATGAGCAGTTCTTC. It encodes CSARYPSSYNEQFF.